The 32 T cell receptor beta chains below were found in one sample sequenced in a study of blood T cell repertoires in COVID-19 (dated by TCRdb to the early 2020s). The library relied on the immunoSEQ multiplex PCR assay. TCRdb stores this immuneACCESS table with in-frame sequences only. Part of the clones is absent; in the studies checked, under half of the shortfall reflects unresolved V genes, and no reason is known for the rest. For this sample there are about 300,000 clones; 88% appear just once. In total, the top ten clones hold more than 6.5% of the sample. Sequences were obtained from peripheral blood. These receptors all come from a woman in her twenties or thirties who had recovered from COVID-19.

CDR3 protein: CASSKQGYGYTF. DNA for the CDR3: TGTGCCAGCAGTAAACAGGGCTATGGCTACACCTTC. The chain is built from TRBV28 and TRBJ1-2; TRBD1 might be the D (6 bases). This CDR3 contains 12 residues. Germline assignment: CDR1 MDHEN and CDR2 SYDVKM. Trimming took 5 bases from V and 4 from J, leaving 8 bases between them.

This chain connects TRBV28 to TRBJ2-7; TRBD1 is a possible D gene (5 bases). Germline V gene lookup returns CDR1 MDHEN and CDR2 SYDVKM. The CDR3 runs 13 residues. V was cut by 6 bases and J by 7 bases, with 16 bases left in between. The CDR3, as DNA: TGTGCCAGCAGCCCGGTCCAGGGCTGGGAGCAGTACTTC. It encodes CASSPVQGWEQYF.

V gene TRBV7-3 combines with J gene TRBJ2-1; TRBD2 matches at 13 bases. From germline, CDR1 is SGHTA and CDR2 FQGTGA. V trimming: 4 bases; J trimming: 0 bases; junction bases outside the gene matches: 6. The CDR3 spans 18 residues. DNA for the CDR3: TGTGCCAGCAGCTCGAGGACTAGCGGGGGAAACTCCTACAATGAGCAGTTCTTC. Its translation is CASSSRTSGGNSYNEQFF. The full variable domain, rest sourced from reference TRBV7-3 and TRBJ2-1, is GAGVSQTPSNKVTEKGKYVELRCDPISGHTALYWYRQSLGQGPEFLIYFQGTGAADDSGLPNDRFFAVRPEGSVSTLKIQRTERGDSAVYLCASSSRTSGGNSYNEQFFGPGTRLTVL.

The CDR3 DNA is TGTGCCATACTTCCTGGGACAGGTTCCTCCTACGAGCAGTACTTC. It translates to CAILPGTGSSYEQYF. The chain links TRBV10-3 to TRBJ2-7, with 8 nucleotides matching TRBD1. The germline V gene has CDR1 ENHRY and CDR2 SYGVKD. The V segment lost 9 bases and the J segment 0 bases; nucleotides outside the gene matches: 10. CDR3 length: 15 residues.

J is TRBJ2-3 and V is TRBV27; TRBD1 matches at 11 bases. This CDR3 is 18 amino acids long. With V trimmed by 6 bases and J by 6 bases, 17 bases remained unmatched. CDR1 MNHEY and CDR2 SMNVEV come from the germline V gene (reference sequence). Here the CDR3 DNA reads TGTGCCAGCAGCCTAGCTCTCCAGACCGGGACAGGGGGGGATACGCAGTATTTT. Residues: CASSLALQTGTGGDTQYF.

The chain recombines TRBV14 with TRBJ1-2; TRBD1 agrees at 8 bases. This CDR3 region has 14 residues. V lost 4 bases and J lost 5; bases outside the gene matches: 6. Germline V gives CDR1 SGHDN, CDR2 FVKESK. This CDR3 is CASSRQGRLYGYTF. CDR3 in DNA: TGTGCCAGCAGCCGACAGGGGCGGTTATATGGCTACACCTTC.

V is TRBV24-1 and J is TRBJ1-5; 8 nucleotides line up with TRBD1. The CDR3 runs 16 residues. Germline trimming cut 9 bases from V and 3 bases from J; bases unmatched to any gene: 12. Germline CDR1 and CDR2: KGHDR and SFDVKD. CDR3 region: CATAPRGRGLNQPQHF. The CDR3 nucleotides read TGTGCCACCGCCCCTCGGGGCAGGGGGCTCAATCAGCCCCAGCATTTT.

For the CDR3, the DNA is TGTGCCAGCAGCTTACAGGGGGGATCTAACTATGGCTACACCTTC. Protein: CASSLQGGSNYGYTF. The rearrangement joins TRBV7-9 to TRBJ1-2, with 7 positions matching TRBD1. The CDR3 runs to 15 residues. Looked up from germline, CDR1 is SEHNR and CDR2 is FQNEAQ (reference sequence). V was pared by 2 bases and J by 0 bases, with 3 bases of the junction left unmatched.

This clone was recorded only once. The gene calls are TRBV6-1 and TRBJ1-6; 10 positions match TRBD1. The CDR3 has 13 amino acids. Germline V lookup: CDR1 MNHNS, CDR2 SASEGT. The trim removed 7 bases at V and 8 bases at J, leaving 2 bases unmatched. CDR3 sequence (DNA): TGTGCCAGCAATGACAGGGGGCATTCACCCCTCCACTTT. Its protein product is CASNDRGHSPLHF.

This chain connects TRBV5-5 to TRBJ2-4, with D possibly TRBD1 on 5 matching bases. V lost 0 bases, J lost 1 base, and 8 bases lay in between. Germline V lookup: CDR1 SGHKS, CDR2 YYEKEE (reference sequence). This CDR3 has 15 amino acids. The CDR3 spells CASSLEAGAKNIQYF. CDR3 nucleotides: TGTGCCAGCAGCTTGGAGGCAGGGGCCAAAAACATTCAGTACTTC.

The V call is TRBV28, the J call TRBJ1-2; D ambiguous. This CDR3 is built from 11 residues. Germline lookup yields CDR1 MDHEN and CDR2 SYDVKM. V lost 7 bases and J lost 8, with 11 bases in between. DNA of the CDR3: TGTGCCAGCAAAGGTCCCGGGGGCTACACCTTC. This translates into CASKGPGGYTF.

The chain carries TRBV27 and TRBJ1-2; D is uncertain. The CDR3 totals 13 residues. Trimming took 0 bases from V and 4 from J, leaving 6 bases between them. Germline values: CDR1 MNHEY, CDR2 SMNVEV (reference sequence). The CDR3 region has the DNA TGTGCCAGCAGTTTATCCGCGGTCTATGGCTACACCTTC. Its protein is CASSLSAVYGYTF.

The genes are TRBV5-8 and TRBJ1-1, with D perhaps matching TRBD1 (6 bases). Per germline, CDR1 SGHTS and CDR2 YDEGEE. CDR3 size: 16 residues. With 4 bases removed from V and 4 bases from J, the gap between germline ends came to 20 bases. In nucleotides, the CDR3 is TGTGCCAGCAGCCCACCTTTGCGGGTGGGGGCCACTGAAGCTTTCTTT. Translation: CASSPPLRVGATEAFF.

V and J are TRBV5-1 and TRBJ1-5, with TRBD1 identical over 10 bases. The CDR3 loop spans 15 amino acids. Germline V gene lookup returns CDR1 SGHRS and CDR2 YFSETQ. The V segment lost 3 bases and the J segment 6 bases; nucleotides outside the gene matches: 6. The CDR3 spells CASSWGTGVGQPQHF. As DNA, the CDR3 is TGCGCCAGCAGCTGGGGGACAGGGGTGGGTCAGCCCCAGCATTTT.

The chain is built from TRBV27 and TRBJ2-6; D ambiguous. The CDR3 totals 17 residues. The germline CDR1 and CDR2 sequences are MNHEY and SMNVEV (reference sequence). Trimming shortened V by 5 bases and J by 4 bases, and 18 bases separated the two germline ends. The chain's CDR3 is CASSPPNQYLGANVLTF. The CDR3 DNA reads TGTGCCAGCAGTCCTCCTAATCAATATTTGGGGGCCAACGTCCTGACTTTC.

As for this clone: A read error may account for a junction end that differs from germline. The chain couples TRBV11-2 to TRBJ2-7, with D possibly TRBD1 on 5 matching bases. Germline V gene lookup returns CDR1 SGHAT and CDR2 FQNNGV. The CDR3 consists of 14 residues. CDR3: CASSPTLPPYRTRF. The CDR3 DNA sequence: TGTGCCAGCAGCCCGACCCTGCCCCCTTACAGGACCCGCTTC.

This sequence joins TRBV5-4 and TRBJ1-4; 7 bases map to TRBD1. CDR3 size: 14 residues. Trimming removed 0 bases from V and 7 bases from J; junction bases left unmatched: 3. CDR1 SGHNT and CDR2 YYREEE come from the germline V gene (reference sequence). In nucleotides, the CDR3 is TGTGCCAGCAGCTTGGAGACAGGGTTTGAAAAACTGTTTTTT. It is translated as CASSLETGFEKLFF.

This rearrangement joins TRBV5-1 to TRBJ2-3; the D gene is possibly TRBD2 (5 bases). CDR3 size: 15 residues. The V gene lost 5 bases and the J gene lost 0 bases, with 13 bases spanning the gap. Germline CDR1 reads SGHRS; CDR2 reads YFSETQ. The CDR3 DNA follows: TGCGCCAGCAGGCTCGCGGGCTATAGCACAGATACGCAGTATTTT. Translating gives CASRLAGYSTDTQYF.

The chain recombines TRBV6-5 with TRBJ2-7; 9 bases are shared with TRBD1. Germline lookup yields CDR1 MNHEY and CDR2 SVGAGI. V lost 5 bases to trimming and J lost 6 bases; unmatched junction nucleotides: 11. There are 15 residues in the CDR3. Written as DNA, the CDR3 is TGTGCCAGCAGTCGACCGGGACAGGGACTTGGCGAGCAGTACTTC. Protein sequence: CASSRPGQGLGEQYF.

The chain employs TRBV6-1 and TRBJ1-6; no definite D call. The CDR3 runs to 18 residues. Germline CDR1 and CDR2: MNHNS and SASEGT. V was pared by 2 bases and J by 4 bases, with 18 bases between. Written as DNA, the CDR3 is TGTGCCAGCAGTGAACCCCCTCTTGAGGGAGCTTATAATTCACCCCTCCACTTT. This codes for CASSEPPLEGAYNSPLHF.

V gene TRBV18 combines with J gene TRBJ2-1, with TRBD1 matching over 7 bases. CDR3 length equals 14 residues. The J segment lost 10 bases and the V segment lost 5 bases, leaving 11 bases of the junction unmatched. Germline V gene data show CDR1 as KGHSH and CDR2 as LQKENI. The CDR3 coding sequence is TGTGCCAGCTCATCAGGATACAGGGGCGGGGAGCAGTTCTTC. This sequence encodes CASSSGYRGGEQFF.

CDR3 bases: TGTGCCAGCTCACTGGGGAAAGGGAGGGACAATCAGCCCCAGCATTTT. Translation: CASSLGKGRDNQPQHF. The chain couples TRBV18 to TRBJ1-5; D unresolved. This CDR3 contains 16 residues. Germline lookup yields CDR1 KGHSH and CDR2 LQKENI. V lost 4 bases and J lost 3, with 16 bases in between.

The chain combines TRBV27 with TRBJ2-1, with 14 bases matching TRBD2. Germline V gives CDR1 MNHEY, CDR2 SMNVEV (reference sequence). V was pared by 3 bases and J by 7 bases, with 2 bases of the junction left unmatched. The CDR3 runs to 15 residues. CDR3 in DNA: TGTGCCAGCAGTTTGACTAGCGGGGGGGTTAATGAGCAGTTCTTC. It translates to CASSLTSGGVNEQFF.

The genes are TRBV19 and TRBJ1-1; a weak D match, TRBD1 (5 bases). Germline V CDR1 and CDR2: LNHDA, SQIVND (reference sequence). CDR3 length: 14 amino acids. Trimming left V 5 bases short and J 2 bases short, with 12 bases between. As DNA, the CDR3 is TGTGCCAGTAGTTTCGGACACAGAAACACTGAAGCTTTCTTT. It is translated as CASSFGHRNTEAFF. Full variable domain (outside the CDR3, taken from reference TRBV19 and TRBJ1-1): DGGITQSPKYLFRKEGQNVTLSCEQNLNHDAMYWYRQDPGQGLRLIYYSQIVNDFQKGDIAEGYSVSREKKESFPLTVTSAQKNPTAFYLCASSFGHRNTEAFFGQGTRLTVV.

Ten or more counts support this clone. V and J are TRBV6-1 and TRBJ1-2, with D unclear. Trimming took off 0 bases at V and 6 bases at J, with 11 bases between the two ends. Germline lookup yields CDR1 MNHNS and CDR2 SASEGT. CDR3 size: 14 residues. CDR3 nucleotide sequence: TGTGCCAGCAGTGAAGCCCGGGGTATTGATGGCTACACCTTC. Translation: CASSEARGIDGYTF.

This sequence joins TRBV6-5 and TRBJ2-4, with a tentative D call TRBD1 (5 bases). Trimming left V 4 bases short and J 3 bases short, with 13 bases between. Germline V gene sequence: CDR1 MNHEY, CDR2 SVGAGI. This CDR3 is built from 15 residues. CDR3 sequence reads: CASSFPDNGKNIQYF. The DNA for the CDR3 is TGTGCCAGCAGTTTCCCGGACAATGGCAAAAACATTCAGTACTTC.

The CDR3 nucleotides are TGTGCCAGCAGGCAGGGGGCCATGAATGGCTACACCTTC. This translates into CASRQGAMNGYTF. V is TRBV27 and J is TRBJ1-2; 8 nucleotides agree with TRBD1. Germline V gene sequence: CDR1 MNHEY, CDR2 SMNVEV (reference sequence). This CDR3 contains 13 residues. Losses at the gene ends were 6 bases for V and 6 bases for J; bases not matched to a gene: 6.

The chain combines TRBV27 with TRBJ2-1, with 10 nucleotides matching TRBD2. Per germline, CDR1 MNHEY and CDR2 SMNVEV (reference sequence). Germline trimming cut 3 bases from V and 6 bases from J; bases unmatched to any gene: 2. CDR3 length equals 14 residues. CDR3 nucleotide sequence: TGTGCCAGCAGTTTTAAGCGGGGGGGCAATGAGCAGTTCTTC. Its translation: CASSFKRGGNEQFF.

The CDR3 coding sequence is TGTGCCTGGACGAGGCGGGGGGGCATCCAAGAGACCCAGTACTTC. Its translation: CAWTRRGGIQETQYF. The V and J genes are TRBV30 and TRBJ2-5; 9 bases line up with TRBD2. V was clipped by 4 bases and J by 1 base; unmatched bases: 7. Germline V gives CDR1 GTSNPN, CDR2 SVGIG (reference sequence). The CDR3 runs to 15 residues.

This sequence joins TRBV6-5 and TRBJ2-1; D might be TRBD1 (5 bases). Germline CDR1 is MNHEY and CDR2 is SVGAGI. The CDR3 spans 12 residues. The ends were cut back, 2 bases at V and 8 bases at J, with 7 bases in the middle. The CDR3 sequence is CASSYQGDEQFF. CDR3 nucleotides: TGTGCCAGCAGTTACCAGGGCGATGAGCAGTTCTTC.

The gene calls are TRBV6-6 and TRBJ1-2, with D perhaps TRBD1 (5 bases). The CDR3 is 13 residues long. Germline V gene lookup returns CDR1 MNHNY and CDR2 SVGAGI (reference sequence). The ends were cut back, 6 bases at V and 6 bases at J, with 14 bases in the middle. The CDR3 coding sequence is TGTGCCAGCAGATACGACACAGGAAATGGCTACACCTTC. Residues: CASRYDTGNGYTF.

DNA of the CDR3: TGTGCCAGCAGCTCGGTGCCATTTACCTCTGGGGCCAACGTCCTGACTTTC. Its protein product is CASSSVPFTSGANVLTF. The J gene is TRBJ2-6, the V gene TRBV7-3; D gene ambiguous. Trimming took 4 bases from V and 0 from J, leaving 13 bases between them. This CDR3 is 17 amino acids long. Germline CDR1 is SGHTA and CDR2 is FQGTGA. Using reference TRBV7-3 and TRBJ2-6 for the parts outside the CDR3, the full variable domain is GAGVSQTPSNKVTEKGKYVELRCDPISGHTALYWYRQSLGQGPEFLIYFQGTGAADDSGLPNDRFFAVRPEGSVSTLKIQRTERGDSAVYLCASSSVPFTSGANVLTFGAGSRLTVL.